A selection of T cell receptor beta chains follows, all from one sample in a study of OX40 agonist ivuxolimab in advanced cancers. Here immunoSEQ multiplex PCR was the method, and the copy in TCRdb shows in-frame clones only, minus some. Of about 53,000 clones in the sample, 79% were seen once. This material consisted of CD4+ or CD8+ T cells sorted from blood, taken in a trial of the OX40 agonist ivuxolimab. The receptors here all came from an adult with an advanced solid tumor such as melanoma, head and neck, liver or kidney cancer. The CDR3 runs from the conserved cysteine through the conserved F or W. The order of the fields is CDR3 protein, CDR3 DNA, V gene, clone size, J gene, D gene. D genes are given only for firm matches. Rows give clone size only sometimes, using once, few, many, or a class for an expanded clone.

CASSLGVAANTGELFF TGTGCCAGCAGCTTAGGTGTGGCAGCGAACACCGGGGAGCTGTTTTTT TRBV11-2 NA TRBJ2-2 NA
CASSLNTGNTQYF TGTGCCAGCAGTTTGAACACAGGGAATACGCAGTATTTT TRBV6-4 NA TRBJ2-3 NA
CASRENPGIGTEAFF TGTGCCAGCAGGGAGAACCCTGGGATAGGCACTGAAGCTTTCTTT TRBV2 NA TRBJ1-1 NA
CASSLIDRLGYNEQFF TGTGCCAGCAGCTTGATCGACCGGTTGGGCTACAATGAGCAGTTCTTC TRBV5-4 medium-sized TRBJ2-1 NA
CASTERAVSSPLHF TGTGCCAGCACAGAACGGGCAGTGTCCTCACCCCTCCACTTT TRBV2 few TRBJ1-6 NA
CASRPWQGTNYGYTF TGTGCCAGCAGACCCTGGCAGGGAACTAACTATGGCTACACCTTC TRBV6-5 NA TRBJ1-2 NA
CASSLAWREAFF TGTGCCAGCAGCTTGGCCTGGCGGGAAGCTTTCTTT TRBV5-6 NA TRBJ1-1 NA
CASSDGAGGGQETQYF TGTGCCAGCAGTGATGGGGCGGGAGGGGGGCAAGAGACCCAGTACTTC TRBV2 NA TRBJ2-5 TRBD2
CASGEQRNTEAFF TGTGCCAGCGGAGAACAGAGGAACACTGAAGCTTTCTTT TRBV11-3 NA TRBJ1-1 NA
CASSPIIALSYEQYF TGTGCCAGCTCACCTATAATAGCTCTGAGCTACGAGCAGTACTTC TRBV18 NA TRBJ2-7 NA
CASSTDLTAGNTIYF TGCGCCAGCAGCACAGACCTGACAGCGGGAAACACCATATATTTT TRBV5-1 NA TRBJ1-3 NA
CATSSSFVRDRDRQTEAFF TGTGCCACCAGCAGCTCATTCGTCCGGGACAGGGATAGGCAAACTGAAGCTTTCTTT TRBV15 NA TRBJ1-1 TRBD1
CASSPADGGPQHF TGTGCCAGCTCACCAGCCGATGGGGGGCCCCAGCATTTT TRBV18 NA TRBJ1-5 NA
CAISGTQGQGTKRETQYF TGTGCCATCAGTGGGACTCAGGGACAGGGTACCAAGAGGGAGACCCAGTACTTC TRBV10-3 NA TRBJ2-5 TRBD1
CASSLEGPSSYNSPLHF TGCGCCAGCAGCTTGGAAGGCCCGAGCTCCTATAATTCACCCCTCCACTTT TRBV5-1 NA TRBJ1-6 NA
CSVEPAGGRTGELFF TGCAGCGTTGAACCAGCGGGGGGTCGGACCGGGGAGCTGTTTTTT TRBV29-1 NA TRBJ2-2 TRBD2
CASSVARAVSYNEQFF TGTGCCAGCAGCGTAGCTAGGGCGGTTTCCTACAATGAGCAGTTCTTC TRBV9 NA TRBJ2-1 NA
CARSWTSRNTGELFF TGTGCCAGAAGCTGGACTAGCAGGAACACCGGGGAGCTGTTTTTT TRBV5-3 NA TRBJ2-2 TRBD2
CASSPLTGGLNEQFF TGTGCCAGCAGCCCGCTGACGGGAGGGCTAAATGAGCAGTTCTTC TRBV11-2 NA TRBJ2-1 TRBD2
CASSYLAGGSEQYF TGTGCCAGCAGCTATCTAGCGGGAGGGAGCGAGCAGTACTTC TRBV11-1 NA TRBJ2-7 TRBD2
CSVGSWGETQYF TGCAGCGTTGGGTCGTGGGGGGAGACCCAGTACTTC TRBV29-1 few TRBJ2-5 NA
CASSAALSRSSYNEQFF TGTGCCAGCAGCGCGGCGTTAAGCAGGAGCTCCTACAATGAGCAGTTCTTC TRBV11-2 once TRBJ2-1 NA
CASSQGSGFDGRRELFF TGTGCCAGCAGCCAAGGTAGTGGTTTTGACGGCCGCCGGGAGCTGTTTTTT TRBV14 few TRBJ2-2 NA